Only one count was recorded for the clone carrying this T cell receptor beta chain. This CDR3 is 15 amino acids long. Germline CDR1 reads KGHSH; CDR2 reads LQKENI. With V trimmed by 3 bases and J by 8 bases, 8 bases remained unmatched. Original processing methods: Estimated nucleated cell counts came from reference gene primer amplification. TCRdb's table, derived via immunoSEQ multiplex PCR, lists solely in-frame clones and lacks some. The V and J calls and clone size were taken over from that table, and D and trimming were inferred from the DNA. Of some 230,000 clones listed, around 83% are singletons. The sample is drawn from a study of blood T cell repertoires in COVID-19. Whole-study context: There were acute and convalescent COVID-19 samples, and they came from the United States, Italy and Spain. T cells, B-cell-depleted T cells, or PBMCs supplied cDNA or gDNA.

This sequence joins TRBV18 and TRBJ2-1, with 9 bases lining up with TRBD2. The sequencing input was peripheral blood. The TCR sequence derives from a woman aged 80 or older with COVID-19, enrolled during active disease. CDR3 region: CASSPLAGARDEQFF. In DNA form, the CDR3 reads TGTGCCAGCTCACCGTTAGCGGGAGCCCGGGATGAGCAGTTCTTC.